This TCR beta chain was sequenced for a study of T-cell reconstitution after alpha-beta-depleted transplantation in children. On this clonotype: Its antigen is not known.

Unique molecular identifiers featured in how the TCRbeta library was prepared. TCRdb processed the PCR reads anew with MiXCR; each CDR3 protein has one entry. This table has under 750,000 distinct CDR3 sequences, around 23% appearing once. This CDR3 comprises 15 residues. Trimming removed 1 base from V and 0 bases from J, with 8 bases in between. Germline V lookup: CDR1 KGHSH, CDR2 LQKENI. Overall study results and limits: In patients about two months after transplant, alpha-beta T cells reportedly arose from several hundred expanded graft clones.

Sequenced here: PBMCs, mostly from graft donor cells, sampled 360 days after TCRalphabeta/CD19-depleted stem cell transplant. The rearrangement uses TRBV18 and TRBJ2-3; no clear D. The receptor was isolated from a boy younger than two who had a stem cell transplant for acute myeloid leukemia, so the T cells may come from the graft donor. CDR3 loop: CASSPLKASTDTQYF. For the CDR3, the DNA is TGTGCCAGCTCACCACTCAAAGCTAGCACAGATACGCAGTATTTT.